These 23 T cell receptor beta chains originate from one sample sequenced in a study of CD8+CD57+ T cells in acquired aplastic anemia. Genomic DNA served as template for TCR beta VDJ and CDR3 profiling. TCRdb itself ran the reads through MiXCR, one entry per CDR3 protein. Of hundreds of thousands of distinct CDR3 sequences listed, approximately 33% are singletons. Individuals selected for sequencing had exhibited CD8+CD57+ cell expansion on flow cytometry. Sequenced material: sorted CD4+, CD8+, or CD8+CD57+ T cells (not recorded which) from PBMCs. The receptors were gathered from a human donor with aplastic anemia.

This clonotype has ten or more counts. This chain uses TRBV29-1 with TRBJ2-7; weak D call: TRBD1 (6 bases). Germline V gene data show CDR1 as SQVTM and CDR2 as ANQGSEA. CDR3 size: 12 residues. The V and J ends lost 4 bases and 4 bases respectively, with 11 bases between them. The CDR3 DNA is TGCAGCGTTGCTAGGACAGAGTACGAGCAGTACTTC. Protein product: CSVARTEYEQYF.

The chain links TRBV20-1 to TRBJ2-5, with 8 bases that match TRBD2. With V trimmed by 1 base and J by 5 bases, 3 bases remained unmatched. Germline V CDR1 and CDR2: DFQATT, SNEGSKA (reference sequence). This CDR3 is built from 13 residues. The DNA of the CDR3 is TGCAGTGCTAGAGGACTAGCGAGGGAGACCCAGTACTTC. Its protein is CSARGLARETQYF.

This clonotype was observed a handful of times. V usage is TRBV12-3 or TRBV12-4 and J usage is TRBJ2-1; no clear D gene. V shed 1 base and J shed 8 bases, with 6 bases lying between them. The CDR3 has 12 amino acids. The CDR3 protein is CASSLEGYEQFF. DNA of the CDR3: TGTGCCAGCAGTTTAGAGGGTTATGAGCAGTTCTTC.

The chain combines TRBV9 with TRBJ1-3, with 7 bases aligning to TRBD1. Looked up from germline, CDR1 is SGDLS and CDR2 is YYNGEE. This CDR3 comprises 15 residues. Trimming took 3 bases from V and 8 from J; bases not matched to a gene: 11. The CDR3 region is CASSGYNRGMDTIYF. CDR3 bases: TGTGCCAGCAGCGGATACAACAGGGGTATGGACACCATATATTTT.

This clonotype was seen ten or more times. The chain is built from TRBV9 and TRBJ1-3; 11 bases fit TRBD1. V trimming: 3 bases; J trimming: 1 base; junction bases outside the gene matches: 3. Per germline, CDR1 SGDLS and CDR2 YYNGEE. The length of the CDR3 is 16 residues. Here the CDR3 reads CASSAGTGGSGNTIYF. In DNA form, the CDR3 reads TGTGCCAGCAGCGCAGGGACAGGGGGATCTGGAAACACCATATATTTT.

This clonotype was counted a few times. The CDR3 nucleotides are TGTGCCAGCAGTCGACTAGCCAACGTCCTGACTTTC. It yields the protein CASSRLANVLTF. This chain uses TRBV7-2 with TRBJ2-6; maybe TRBD2 (5 bases). V was trimmed by 6 bases and J by 7 bases, leaving 7 bases between them. CDR1 and CDR2 (germline): SGHTA, FQGNSA. The CDR3 is made up of 12 amino acids.

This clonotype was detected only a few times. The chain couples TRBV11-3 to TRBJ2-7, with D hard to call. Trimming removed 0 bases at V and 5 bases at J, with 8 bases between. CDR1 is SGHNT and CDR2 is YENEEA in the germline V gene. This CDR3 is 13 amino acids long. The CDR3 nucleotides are TGTGCCAGCAGCTTAGATCCTATTAACGAGCAGTACTTC. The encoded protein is CASSLDPINEQYF.

CDR3 in amino acids: CASTSDRGNSPLHF. CDR3 sequence (DNA): TGTGCCAGCACCTCGGACAGGGGTAATTCACCCCTCCACTTT. The chain has TRBV10-3 and TRBJ1-6; 9 nucleotides align to TRBD1. With V trimmed by 10 bases and J by 6 bases, 7 bases remained unmatched. The CDR3 consists of 14 residues. Germline V gene sequence: CDR1 ENHRY, CDR2 SYGVKD.

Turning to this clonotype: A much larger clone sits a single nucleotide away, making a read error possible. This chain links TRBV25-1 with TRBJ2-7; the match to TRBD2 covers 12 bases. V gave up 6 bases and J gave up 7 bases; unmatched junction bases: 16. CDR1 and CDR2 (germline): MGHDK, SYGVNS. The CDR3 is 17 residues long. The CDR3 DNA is TGTGCCAGCAGCCAAGGGGACCCGACTAGCGGGGGTCTGGAGCAGTACTTC. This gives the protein CASSQGDPTSGGLEQYF.

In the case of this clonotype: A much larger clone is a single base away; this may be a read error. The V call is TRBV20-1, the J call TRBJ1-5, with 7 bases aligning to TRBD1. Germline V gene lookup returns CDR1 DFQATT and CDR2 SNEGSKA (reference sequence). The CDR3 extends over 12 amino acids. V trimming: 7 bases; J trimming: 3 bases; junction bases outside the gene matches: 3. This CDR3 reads CSDRGTNQPQHF. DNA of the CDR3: TGCAGTGACAGGGGTACCAATCAGCCCCAGCATTTT.

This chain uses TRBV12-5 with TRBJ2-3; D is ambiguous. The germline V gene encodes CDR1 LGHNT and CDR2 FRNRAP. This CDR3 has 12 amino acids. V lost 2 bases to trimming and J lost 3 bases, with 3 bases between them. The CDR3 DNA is TGTGCTAGTGGTTTGAGGACAGATACGCAGTATTTT. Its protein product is CASGLRTDTQYF.

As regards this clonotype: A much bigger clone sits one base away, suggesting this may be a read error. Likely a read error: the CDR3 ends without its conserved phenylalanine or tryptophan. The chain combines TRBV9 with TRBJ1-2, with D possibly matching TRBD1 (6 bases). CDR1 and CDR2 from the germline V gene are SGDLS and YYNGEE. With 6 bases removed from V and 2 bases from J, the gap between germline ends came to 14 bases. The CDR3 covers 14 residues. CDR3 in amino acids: CASTREGGNYGYTL. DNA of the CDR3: TGTGCCAGCACCAGAGAGGGGGGGAACTATGGCTACACCCTC.

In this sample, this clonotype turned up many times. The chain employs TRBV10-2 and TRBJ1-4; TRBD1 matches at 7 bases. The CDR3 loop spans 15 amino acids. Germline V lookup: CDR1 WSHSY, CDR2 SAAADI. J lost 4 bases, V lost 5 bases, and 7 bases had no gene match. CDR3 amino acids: CASSLQGMDNEKLFF. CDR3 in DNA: TGCGCCAGCAGTTTACAGGGGATGGATAATGAAAAACTGTTTTTT.

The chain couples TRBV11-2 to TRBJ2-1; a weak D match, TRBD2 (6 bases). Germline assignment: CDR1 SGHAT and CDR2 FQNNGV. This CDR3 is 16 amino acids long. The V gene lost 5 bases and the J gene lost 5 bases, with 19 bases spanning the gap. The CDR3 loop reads CASSRRGAAGDNEQFF. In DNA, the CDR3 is TGTGCCAGCAGCCGGCGCGGGGCGGCAGGAGACAATGAGCAGTTCTTC.

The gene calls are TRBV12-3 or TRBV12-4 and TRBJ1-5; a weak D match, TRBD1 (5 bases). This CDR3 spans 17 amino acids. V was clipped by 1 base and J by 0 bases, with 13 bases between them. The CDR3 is CASSLGQGTNSNQPQHF. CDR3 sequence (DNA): TGTGCCAGCAGTTTAGGTCAGGGTACGAATAGCAATCAGCCCCAGCATTTT.

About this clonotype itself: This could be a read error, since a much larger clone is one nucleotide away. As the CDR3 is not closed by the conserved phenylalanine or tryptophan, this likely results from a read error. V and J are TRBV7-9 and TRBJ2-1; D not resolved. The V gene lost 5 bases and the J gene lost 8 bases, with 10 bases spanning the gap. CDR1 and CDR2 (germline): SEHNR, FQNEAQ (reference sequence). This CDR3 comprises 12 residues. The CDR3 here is CASSAGWDEQFL. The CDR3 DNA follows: TGTGCCAGCAGCGCCGGGTGGGATGAGCAGTTCCTC.

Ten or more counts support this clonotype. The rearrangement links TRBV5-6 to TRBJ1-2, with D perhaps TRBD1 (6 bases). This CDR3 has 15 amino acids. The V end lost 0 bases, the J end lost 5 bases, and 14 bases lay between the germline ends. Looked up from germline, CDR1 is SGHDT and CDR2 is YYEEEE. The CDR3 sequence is CASSLVTGTTYGYTF. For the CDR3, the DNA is TGTGCCAGCAGCTTGGTTACAGGGACGACTTATGGCTACACCTTC.

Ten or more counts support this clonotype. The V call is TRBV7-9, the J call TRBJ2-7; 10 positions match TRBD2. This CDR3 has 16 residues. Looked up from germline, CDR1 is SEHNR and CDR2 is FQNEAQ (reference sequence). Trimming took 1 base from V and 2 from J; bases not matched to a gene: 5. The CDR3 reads CASSLDLSGGPYEQYF. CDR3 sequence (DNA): TGTGCCAGCAGCTTAGACCTTAGCGGGGGGCCCTACGAGCAGTACTTC.

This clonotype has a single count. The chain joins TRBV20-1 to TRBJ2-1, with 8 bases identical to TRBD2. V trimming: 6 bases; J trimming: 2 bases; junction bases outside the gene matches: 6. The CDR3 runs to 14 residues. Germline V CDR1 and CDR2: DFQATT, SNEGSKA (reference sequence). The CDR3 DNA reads TGCAGTGCACCCCTAGCGGGCACCTACAATGAGCAGTTCTTC. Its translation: CSAPLAGTYNEQFF.

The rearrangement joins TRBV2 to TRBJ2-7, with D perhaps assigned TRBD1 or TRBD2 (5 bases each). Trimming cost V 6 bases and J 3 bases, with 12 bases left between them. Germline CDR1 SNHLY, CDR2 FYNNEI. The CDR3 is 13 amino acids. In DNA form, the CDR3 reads TGTGCCAGCAGACCGGGACCGAACTACGAGCAGTACTTC. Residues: CASRPGPNYEQYF.

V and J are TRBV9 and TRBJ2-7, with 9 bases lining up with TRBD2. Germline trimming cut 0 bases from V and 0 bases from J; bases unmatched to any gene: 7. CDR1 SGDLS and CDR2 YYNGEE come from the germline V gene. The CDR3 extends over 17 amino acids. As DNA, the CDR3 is TGTGCCAGCAGCGTAGGCTCAGCGGGGGGTTTCTCCTACGAGCAGTACTTC. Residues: CASSVGSAGGFSYEQYF.

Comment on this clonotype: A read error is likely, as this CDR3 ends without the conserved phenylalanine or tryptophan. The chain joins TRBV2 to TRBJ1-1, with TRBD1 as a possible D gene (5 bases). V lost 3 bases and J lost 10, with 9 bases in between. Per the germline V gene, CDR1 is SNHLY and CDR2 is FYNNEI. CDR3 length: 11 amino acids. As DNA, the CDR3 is TGTGCCAGCAGTGACCCAGGGATAGCTTTCTCT. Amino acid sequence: CASSDPGIAFS.

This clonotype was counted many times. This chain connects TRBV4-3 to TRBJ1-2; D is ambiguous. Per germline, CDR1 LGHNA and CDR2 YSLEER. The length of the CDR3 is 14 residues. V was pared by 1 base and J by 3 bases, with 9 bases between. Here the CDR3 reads CASSQVQGYYGYTF. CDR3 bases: TGCGCCAGCAGCCAAGTCCAAGGGTACTATGGCTACACCTTC.